The rows below give T cell receptor beta chains drawn from one sample of a study of T cells in Graves' hyperthyroidism and ophthalmopathy. TCRdb re-called the multiplex PCR reads through MiXCR, storing one row per CDR3 protein. The table includes roughly 290,000 distinct CDR3 sequences, 17% detected once. Sequenced sample: blood. Receptors were obtained from a woman in her sixties with Graves' ophthalmopathy. The CDR3 runs from the conserved cysteine through the conserved F or W. A D gene is named only where the DNA matches it firmly. For some rows the clone size is stated as once, few or many, or as a class when expanded; others skip it.

j_call v_call d_call clone_size cdr3_nt cdr3_aa
TRBJ1-2 TRBV6-1 . many TGTGCCAGCAGTTACGGAGGGGGAGATGGCTACACCTTC CASSYGGGDGYTF
TRBJ2-1 TRBV6-1 . many TGTGCCAGCAGGAGGGGGGTGAGCTCCTACAATGAGCAGTTCTTC CASRRGVSSYNEQFF
TRBJ2-1 TRBV9 TRBD2 . TGTGCCAGCAGCCCTACCGGGGGACTAGATTACAATGAGCAGTTCTTC CASSPTGGLDYNEQFF
TRBJ1-1 TRBV5-4 . . TGTGCCAGCAGCCCTCCTGCCGAAGGGATGAACACTGAAGCTTTCTTT CASSPPAEGMNTEAFF
TRBJ2-3 TRBV20-1 . many TGCAGTGCTAAACCCAACAGACGAACAGATACGCAGTATTTT CSAKPNRRTDTQYF
TRBJ1-4 TRBV5-1 . many TGCGCCAGCAGCTTGGCCCGGGGGGCGGATGAAAAACTGTTTTTT CASSLARGADEKLFF
TRBJ1-6 TRBV10-1 . . TGCGCCAGCAGCCCGAGGGTTTCGAGTTCACCCCTCCACTTT CASSPRVSSSPLHF
TRBJ2-1 TRBV20-1 . . TGCAGTGCTAGAGATCTGAGGAGCTCCTACAATGAGCAGTTCTTC CSARDLRSSYNEQFF
TRBJ2-5 TRBV7-7 TRBD2 . TGTGCCAGCAGCCAGGGGTCTAGCGGGCCGGGGGCAGAGACCCAGTACTTC CASSQGSSGPGAETQYF
TRBJ2-5 TRBV20-1 . many TGCAGTGCACTCATTGGGCCGGTGGGGGGCGGGGAGACCCAGTACTTC CSALIGPVGGGETQYF
TRBJ1-1 TRBV6-1 . many TGTGCCAGCAGTGAATCCGGGGAGCACACTGAAGCTTTCTTT CASSESGEHTEAFF
TRBJ2-2 TRBV5-1 TRBD1 few TGCGCCAGCAGCACCCGGGACAGGGGGCGGATCACCGGGGAGCTGTTTTTT CASSTRDRGRITGELFF
TRBJ2-1 TRBV7-9 TRBD1 many TGTGCCAGCAGCTCTCCCCGGGACAGGGGTAACAATGAGCAGTTCTTC CASSSPRDRGNNEQFF
TRBJ2-3 TRBV18 . many TGTGCCAGCTCACCCGACCGATTCCCAGATACGCAGTATTTT CASSPDRFPDTQYF
TRBJ2-1 TRBV2 TRBD1 . TGTGCCAGCAGTGCTCGGACAGGGTCGTACTACGAGCAGTTCTTC CASSARTGSYYEQFF
TRBJ2-2 TRBV6-1 TRBD2 many TGTGCCAGCAGCTCGGGACTAGCGGAACTGAACACCGGGGAGCTGTTTTTT CASSSGLAELNTGELFF
TRBJ1-5 TRBV12-3/TRBV12-4 TRBD1 many TGTGCCAGCAGCAGGACAGGGTTCAAGCAGCCCCAGCATTTT CASSRTGFKQPQHF
TRBJ1-1 TRBV25-1 . . TGTGCCAGCAGTGAAGCCAAACAGGGATATGCATCTGAAGCTTTCTTT CASSEAKQGYASEAFF
TRBJ2-7 TRBV2 . . TGTGCCAGCAAGGTAGGGCAGGGCTACGAGCAGTACTTC CASKVGQGYEQYF
TRBJ1-5 TRBV6-5 . . TGTGCCAGCAGTTATATGGGAGGTCAGCCCCAGCATTTT CASSYMGGQPQHF
TRBJ2-1 TRBV10-1 . . TGCGCCAGCAGTGGTGGTAGATCCGGTGAGCAGTTCTTC CASSGGRSGEQFF
TRBJ2-1 TRBV7-2 TRBD2 many TGTGCCAGCAGCTTAGGGATCGGGGGGGGCGCCTCCTACAATGAGCAGTTCTTC CASSLGIGGGASYNEQFF
TRBJ1-6 TRBV5-6 . . TGTGCCAGCAGCTCGGACATGTATAATTCACCCCCCCACTTT CASSSDMYNSPPHF
TRBJ2-7 TRBV10-3 . few TGTGCCATCAGTGATATGGCAGGATTTTACGAGCAGTACTTC CAISDMAGFYEQYF
TRBJ2-7 TRBV20-1 . many TGCAGTGCTAGAGACGCTAGAGGGGGATTCTACGAGCAGTACTTC CSARDARGGFYEQYF
TRBJ2-7 TRBV28 TRBD1 many TGTGCCAGCGGCCCCCCCCGCGGGACAGGGCCAACCTACGAGCAGTACTTC CASGPPRGTGPTYEQYF
TRBJ2-3 TRBV7-2 . many TGTGCCAGCAGCTTAGTTTGGGGGGTCGGCACAGATACGCAGTATTTT CASSLVWGVGTDTQYF
TRBJ2-7 TRBV9 . . TGTGCCAGCAGCGTAGTTTTCTATTCTTCGAGACGGACCTACGAGCAGTACTTC CASSVVFYSSRRTYEQYF
TRBJ2-2 TRBV12-3/TRBV12-4 . many TGTGCCAGCAGCCTACAGGGTTTGGCCGGGGAGCTGTTTTTT CASSLQGLAGELFF
TRBJ2-7 TRBV7-2 . many TGTGCCAGCAGCTTAGGTGCGATCTACGAGCAGTACTTC CASSLGAIYEQYF
TRBJ1-1 TRBV6-2/TRBV6-3 . many TGTGCCAGCAGGGGATACACTGAAGCTTTCTTT CASRGYTEAFF
TRBJ2-7 TRBV10-3 . . TGTGCCATCAGTGAGCGGGCTATAAGCTACGAGCAGTACTTC CAISERAISYEQYF
TRBJ1-1 TRBV18 . many TGTGCCAGCTCACCAGCTGGACAGATGAGTAAACCTGAAGCTTTCTTT CASSPAGQMSKPEAFF
TRBJ2-7 TRBV28 . many TGTGCCAGCCGACGCCGGACTCCGTGGGACGAGCAGTACTTC CASRRRTPWDEQYF
TRBJ1-3 TRBV6-1 . . TGTGCCAGCAGTGGGTCGCTGGGCGCTGGAAACACCATATATTTT CASSGSLGAGNTIYF
TRBJ2-5 TRBV11-3 . many TGTGCCAGCAGCAGAGGACTTTTTGGGACCCAGTACTTC CASSRGLFGTQYF
TRBJ2-5 TRBV5-1 TRBD2 few TGCGCCAGCAGCTTGGGGAATAGCGGGGAAGAGACCCAGTACTTC CASSLGNSGEETQYF
TRBJ2-3 TRBV10-3 TRBD2 . TGTGCCATCAGTGAAGCTAGCGGGGGGTCAGATACGCAGTATTTT CAISEASGGSDTQYF
TRBJ2-3 TRBV20-1 . many TGCAGTGCTAGGGAATCGGGACGGTACACAGATACGCAGTATTTT CSARESGRYTDTQYF
TRBJ2-3 TRBV5-1 . . TGCGCCTCCGGTGAGGGAGATGGCACAGATACGCAGTATTTT CASGEGDGTDTQYF
TRBJ1-1 TRBV7-2 . many TGTGCCAGCCGCTCCCAGGGGGAAGCTTTCTTT CASRSQGEAFF
TRBJ1-2 TRBV6-1 . few TGTGCCAGCAGTGAAAACCCGCTGGGGCACTATGGCTACACCTTC CASSENPLGHYGYTF
TRBJ1-1 TRBV7-2 . many TGTGCCAGCGGATTGGGCTACACTGAAGCTTTCTTT CASGLGYTEAFF
TRBJ1-2 TRBV12-3/TRBV12-4 . many TGTGCCAGCAGACCTTTAGGAGTGGGCTACACCTTC CASRPLGVGYTF
TRBJ2-5 TRBV7-8 TRBD2 many TGTGCCAGCAGCCCGGGACTAGCGGGAGGGGAGGGAGAGACCCAGTACTTC CASSPGLAGGEGETQYF
TRBJ1-1 TRBV9 . few TGTGCCAGCAGCCCGGGGGCGGTGGGTCTCATGAACACTGAAGCTTTCTTT CASSPGAVGLMNTEAFF
TRBJ2-7 TRBV7-2 . many TGTGCCAGCAGCTTAACCCTCCCAGGGCCCCACGAGCAGTACTTC CASSLTLPGPHEQYF
TRBJ2-1 TRBV9 TRBD2 few TGTGCCAGCAGCGTAGCGGTAGGGACTAGCGGTTACAATGAGCAGTTCTTC CASSVAVGTSGYNEQFF
TRBJ1-4 TRBV5-1 . few TGCGCCAGCAGCCCCGGTACAGGCCGGAATGAAAAACTGTTTTTT CASSPGTGRNEKLFF
TRBJ2-5 TRBV12-3/TRBV12-4 . . TGTGCCAGCAACTACAGGAGAGGGACCCAGTACTTC CASNYRRGTQYF
TRBJ2-3 TRBV19 . . TGTGCCAGTAAGGGGGGGCTGGTTGGCGATACGCAGTATTTT CASKGGLVGDTQYF
TRBJ2-2 TRBV5-1 TRBD1 . TGCGCCAGCAGCTTGGTGCAGGGGGCTGGCAGGGAGCTGTTTTTT CASSLVQGAGRELFF
TRBJ2-5 TRBV18 TRBD1 . TGTGCCAGCTCACCAGGCTCGACAGGGCCCCAAGAGACCCAGTACTTC CASSPGSTGPQETQYF
TRBJ2-3 TRBV29-1 TRBD2 many TGCAGCGTTGTGCCGGCGGGAGGGAGCACAGATACGCAGTATTTT CSVVPAGGSTDTQYF